This TCR beta chain is drawn from a study of CD8+ T cells in alopecia areata. In the study overall: Treated patients' severity was scored by percentage of affected scalp area.

In germline, CDR1 is SGHDN, CDR2 FVKESK. The CDR3 totals 13 residues. V dropped 1 base and J dropped 4 bases, with 7 bases sitting between them. As the sequencing template, cDNA was produced by extracting RNA and reverse transcribing it. Profiling relied on immunoSEQ multiplex PCR, and the TCRdb table lists in-frame clones only, not all of them. The sample records hundreds of thousands of clones, 60% being singletons. This clone was counted a few times. Noted treatment: oral pan-JAK inhibitor, 5-10 mg twice daily. The researchers isolated CD4+ and CD8+ T cells from PBMCs by sorting. Sequenced material: CD4+ T cells sorted from blood, taken at approximately week 51, from a patient treated with tofacitinib. The chain has TRBV14 and TRBJ1-2; D is uncertain. The source of this sequence is a human donor with alopecia areata. This CDR3 reads CASSQGLIYGYTF. DNA of the CDR3: TGTGCCAGCAGCCAAGGACTGATCTATGGCTACACCTTC.